A single sample is the source of the 17 T cell receptor beta chains below, sequenced in a study of metastatic and nonmetastatic thyroid tumors. TCRdb recomputed clones from the PCR reads via MiXCR. The sample has tens of thousands of clones; about a sixth are singletons. No treatment had been given to any patient before thyroid surgery. Sample: tumor tissue. These TCRs come from a female donor with papillary thyroid cancer or a benign thyroid nodule (not recorded which). Some clones in this sample may be carry-over from other donors' samples.

Ten or more counts support this clone. The V gene is TRBV7-8, the J gene TRBJ2-7; tentatively, D is TRBD2 (6 bases). The CDR3 spans 15 residues. Trimming removed 0 bases at V and 7 bases at J, with 16 bases between. Germline loops: CDR1 SGHVS, CDR2 FQNEAQ. As DNA, the CDR3 is TGTGCCAGCAGCTTAGCCCCTTTTCGGGGAGGAGAGCAGTACTTC. The encoded protein is CASSLAPFRGGEQYF.

This clone was recorded a few times. One junction end disagrees with the germline gene, perhaps due to a read error. The V call is TRBV29-1, the J call TRBJ1-1; D gene uncertain. The germline gives CDR1 SQVTM, CDR2 ANQGSEA. The CDR3 has 10 residues. The CDR3: CSVGSAEALF. CDR3 bases: TGCAGCGTTGGCTCGGCAGAAGCTCTCTTT.

In this sample, this clone turned up a few times. The missing conserved phenylalanine or tryptophan at the end of this CDR3 makes a read error likely. The J gene is TRBJ2-5, the V gene TRBV20-1, with a weak D call TRBD1 (7 bases). The V gene lost 8 bases and the J gene lost 2 bases, with 15 bases spanning the gap. The CDR3 runs 13 residues. CDR1 is DFQATT, CDR2 SNEGSKA, per germline (reference sequence). In nucleotides, the CDR3 is TGCAGTTCTGACAGGGACTTACAAGAGACCCAGTACTAC. Protein: CSSDRDLQETQYY.

This clone appeared many times. The chain is built from TRBV7-9 and TRBJ1-2; TRBD1 is a possible D gene (5 bases). The V gene lost 5 bases and the J gene lost 8 bases, with 12 bases spanning the gap. Germline V gene lookup returns CDR1 SEHNR and CDR2 FQNEAQ (reference sequence). The CDR3 is made up of 12 amino acids. Here the CDR3 DNA reads TGTGCCAGCAGCCGTACCACAGGCGGCTACACCTTC. Amino acids: CASSRTTGGYTF.

This clone showed up many times. The V gene is TRBV11-3, the J gene TRBJ2-1; possibly TRBD2 for D (6 bases). This CDR3 has 17 amino acids. The germline V gene has CDR1 SGHNT and CDR2 YENEEA. The ends were cut back, 5 bases at V and 2 bases at J, with 19 bases in the middle. In DNA form, the CDR3 reads TGTGCCAGCAGCCCAGGACTGAGGAGGAGGGCCTACAATGAGCAGTTCTTC. It yields the protein CASSPGLRRRAYNEQFF.

The chain uses TRBV15 and TRBJ1-2, with D hard to call. CDR3 length equals 15 residues. V lost 0 bases to trimming and J lost 7 bases, with 15 bases between them. Germline V lookup: CDR1 LNHNV, CDR2 YYDKDF (reference sequence). DNA of the CDR3: TGTGCCACCAGCAGAGATCGGGGAACCTGGACTGGCTACACCTTC. Protein sequence: CATSRDRGTWTGYTF.

This clone was counted many times. V gene TRBV7-2 combines with J gene TRBJ2-1, with 10 bases identical to TRBD2. Germline V gives CDR1 SGHTA, CDR2 FQGNSA. The J segment lost 6 bases and the V segment lost 0 bases, leaving 5 bases of the junction unmatched. CDR3 length: 16 amino acids. This CDR3 reads CASSLAGLAGVNEQFF. The CDR3 DNA is TGTGCCAGCAGCTTAGCAGGGCTAGCGGGAGTCAATGAGCAGTTCTTC.

This clone was observed many times. The genes are TRBV18 and TRBJ2-7; 9 nucleotides agree with TRBD1. V shed 4 bases, J shed 2 bases, and the junction held 6 bases outside the gene matches. This CDR3 region has 15 residues. Looked up from germline, CDR1 is KGHSH and CDR2 is LQKENI. The CDR3 DNA reads as TGTGCCAGCTCACAAGACAGGGGGGCCACCTACGAGCAGTACTTC. Encoded protein: CASSQDRGATYEQYF. Combining the CDR3 with reference TRBV18 and TRBJ2-7 gives the whole variable domain NAGVMQNPRHLVRRRGQEARLRCSPMKGHSHVYWYRQLPEEGLKFMVYLQKENIIDESGMPKERFSAEFPKEGPSILRIQQVVRGDSAAYFCASSQDRGATYEQYFGPGTRLTVT.

At least ten counts were recorded for this clone. The V gene is TRBV29-1, the J gene TRBJ2-1, with 9 bases fitting TRBD1. There are 17 residues in the CDR3. Germline V gene data show CDR1 as SQVTM and CDR2 as ANQGSEA. V gave up 4 bases and J gave up 0 bases; unmatched junction bases: 10. The CDR3 coding sequence is TGCAGCGTTGTGTTCTGGACAGGGGTCAGCTCCTACAATGAGCAGTTCTTC. Residues: CSVVFWTGVSSYNEQFF.

The chain uses TRBV3-1 and TRBJ2-3; D ambiguous. Germline V gene lookup returns CDR1 LGHDT and CDR2 YNNKEL (reference sequence). This CDR3 is 17 amino acids long. With 4 bases removed from V and 2 bases from J, the gap between germline ends came to 19 bases. The CDR3 sequence: CASSRTSGFKHTDTQYF. For the CDR3, the DNA is TGTGCCAGCAGCCGAACCTCCGGCTTTAAGCACACAGATACGCAGTATTTT.

This clone was counted many times. The chain recombines TRBV20-1 with TRBJ2-7; D remains ambiguous. V gave up 3 bases and J gave up 0 bases, with 12 bases separating them. This CDR3 region has 14 residues. CDR1 and CDR2 from the germline V gene are DFQATT and SNEGSKA (reference sequence). The CDR3 region is CSARKAGNSYEQYF. The CDR3 DNA is TGCAGTGCTAGGAAGGCTGGCAACTCCTACGAGCAGTACTTC.

This clone appeared a few times. V and J are TRBV28 and TRBJ2-3; no clear D gene. CDR1 is MDHEN, CDR2 SYDVKM, per germline. The length of the CDR3 is 11 residues. The V end lost 7 bases, the J end lost 6 bases, and 8 bases lay between the germline ends. CDR3 DNA sequence: TGTGCCAGCATGGTTTCTGATACGCAGTATTTT. Translated: CASMVSDTQYF.

This clone was counted at least ten times. J is TRBJ1-1 and V is TRBV4-2, with a possible D match to TRBD1 (6 bases). The CDR3 is 14 residues long. Germline CDR1 reads LGHNA; CDR2 reads YNFKEQ. V was clipped by 3 bases and J by 1 base, with 9 bases between them. The CDR3 coding sequence is TGTGCCAGCAGCCATCCGGGACAGAACACTGAAGCTTTCTTT. The encoded protein is CASSHPGQNTEAFF.

This clone was observed a handful of times. The junction differs from germline at one of its ends, possibly a read error. The J gene is TRBJ2-1, the V gene TRBV11-2; D may be TRBD1 (5 bases). In germline, CDR1 is SGHAT, CDR2 FQNNGV. The CDR3 has 15 amino acids. Written as DNA, the CDR3 is TGTGCCAGCGGCTTAGGAGTAGGGGTACGAAATGAGCAGTTCTTC. Its protein is CASGLGVGVRNEQFF.

This clone was seen ten or more times. The chain combines TRBV7-6 with TRBJ2-3; D perhaps matches TRBD2 (5 bases). This CDR3 comprises 16 residues. The V end was cut by 1 base, the J end by 4 bases, with 15 bases between. Germline CDR1 is SGHVS and CDR2 is FNYEAQ. CDR3 sequence: CASSLGSGQRADTQYF. CDR3 nucleotide sequence: TGTGCCAGCAGCTTAGGCTCGGGTCAGAGGGCAGATACGCAGTATTTT. Drawing the rest from reference TRBV7-6 and TRBJ2-3, the complete variable domain is GAGVSQSPRYKVTKRGQDVALRCDPISGHVSLYWYRQALGQGPEFLTYFNYEAQQDKSGLPNDRFSAERPEGSISTLTIQRTEQRDSAMYRCASSLGSGQRADTQYFGPGTRLTVL.

The chain recombines TRBV11-2 with TRBJ2-7; D unclear. The germline gives CDR1 SGHAT, CDR2 FQNNGV. CDR3 length: 14 residues. Trimming left V 5 bases short and J 7 bases short, with 18 bases between. The CDR3 sequence is CASSTCLLKGEQYF. The CDR3 DNA reads TGTGCCAGCAGCACGTGCCTACTGAAAGGTGAGCAGTACTTC.

Note on this clone: A clone one base away is much larger, so this may be a read error. The V gene is TRBV4-2, the J gene TRBJ2-1, with 8 bases identical to TRBD2. The trim removed 5 bases at V and 5 bases at J, leaving 11 bases unmatched. This CDR3 contains 16 residues. Germline CDR1 is LGHNA and CDR2 is YNFKEQ. The CDR3, as DNA: TGTGCCAGCAGCGCCGTGGGCGGGAGGCTCCACAATGAGCAGTTCTTC. Amino acid sequence: CASSAVGGRLHNEQFF.